A single sample gave rise to the 28 T cell receptor beta chains below, sequenced in a study of blood T cell repertoires in COVID-19. Repertoires were generated with immunoSEQ multiplex PCR, while TCRdb's copy carries only in-frame clones and drops some. This sample yields 25,000 to 35,000 clones, of which approximately 71% are seen a single time; roughly a sixth belongs to the top ten. Source material: peripheral blood. The receptor source for this set is a human donor in a cohort sampled during active COVID-19.

This clone occurred once. The rearrangement links TRBV6-2 or TRBV6-3 to TRBJ1-5; the match to TRBD1 covers 8 bases. Unmatched junction bases numbered 12, after V lost 5 bases and J lost 0 bases. CDR3 length: 18 residues. In germline, CDR1 is MNHEY, CDR2 SVGEGT. The CDR3 coding sequence is TGTGCCAGCAGTCGCGGGACAGGTAACCTGGTTAGCAATCAGCCCCAGCATTTT. It is translated as CASSRGTGNLVSNQPQHF.

The chain combines TRBV7-3 with TRBJ2-1; D remains ambiguous. The germline V gene encodes CDR1 SGHTA and CDR2 FQGTGA. The CDR3 is 13 residues long. V shed 1 base and J shed 4 bases, with 5 bases lying between them. For the CDR3, the DNA is TGTGCCAGCAGCTTAAGGAGTTACAATGAGCAGTTCTTC. Amino acid sequence: CASSLRSYNEQFF.

The CDR3 DNA reads as TGTGCCAGCAGGCTCACCGGGACAGGGAATGAAAAACTGTTTTTT. This sequence encodes CASRLTGTGNEKLFF. The chain carries TRBV2 and TRBJ1-4, with 9 positions matching TRBD1. J gave up 5 bases and V 6 bases, and 7 bases lay outside the gene matches. CDR3 size: 15 residues. Germline values: CDR1 SNHLY, CDR2 FYNNEI.

The rearrangement joins TRBV4-2 to TRBJ1-5; D is uncertain. The ends were cut back, 10 bases at V and 6 bases at J, with 13 bases in the middle. Looked up from germline, CDR1 is LGHNA and CDR2 is YNFKEQ. The CDR3 spans 12 residues. The CDR3 region has the DNA TGTGCCACCGGCGGGGTAGGTCAGCCCCAGCATTTT. Amino acid sequence: CATGGVGQPQHF.

The rearrangement joins TRBV5-6 to TRBJ2-1; TRBD2 matches at 10 bases. This CDR3 is built from 15 residues. V lost 0 bases to trimming and J lost 9 bases; unmatched junction nucleotides: 6. Germline-derived CDR1 and CDR2 are SGHDT and YYEEEE. For the CDR3, the DNA is TGTGCCAGCAGCTTGGAACTAGCGGGGCTGGGTGAGCAGTTCTTC. This sequence encodes CASSLELAGLGEQFF.

This clone is labeled medium-sized. The chain combines TRBV29-1 with TRBJ2-5; the D gene is possibly TRBD1 (8 bases). This CDR3 spans 13 amino acids. Germline CDR1 SQVTM, CDR2 ANQGSEA. The V end lost 6 bases, the J end lost 5 bases, and 16 bases lay between the germline ends. CDR3 sequence (DNA): TGCAGCGTAAACGGACAGGGAGGGGAGACCCAGTACTTC. Its protein is CSVNGQGGETQYF.

The chain carries TRBV13 and TRBJ2-7; D unclear. The CDR3 totals 14 residues. Germline V gene lookup returns CDR1 PRHDT and CDR2 FYEKMQ (reference sequence). Trimming cost V 5 bases and J 2 bases, with 13 bases left between them. Written as DNA, the CDR3 is TGTGCCAGCAGCCATCCAGACTCTACCTACGAGCAGTACTTC. Its translation: CASSHPDSTYEQYF.

The V and J genes are TRBV11-2 and TRBJ2-5; TRBD2 matches at 13 bases. This CDR3 comprises 15 residues. The V and J ends lost 3 bases and 3 bases, in that order; junction bases with no gene match: 1. CDR1 SGHAT and CDR2 FQNNGV come from the germline V gene. The CDR3 reads CASSLGTSGEETQYF. The CDR3 nucleotides read TGTGCCAGCAGCTTGGGGACTAGCGGGGAAGAGACCCAGTACTTC.

CDR3 nucleotides: TGTGCCAGCAGCTTAGCTGGCGGGTACACTGAAGCTTTCTTT. Protein sequence: CASSLAGGYTEAFF. The chain uses TRBV7-2 and TRBJ1-1; D is ambiguous. The CDR3 loop spans 14 amino acids. The ends were cut back, 0 bases at V and 3 bases at J, with 8 bases in the middle. The V gene's germline CDR1 is SGHTA and CDR2 FQGNSA.

J is TRBJ1-1 and V is TRBV30; D is unclear. The CDR3 runs to 15 residues. V lost 3 bases and J lost 1, with 15 bases in between. The germline CDR1 and CDR2 sequences are GTSNPN and SVGIG (reference sequence). CDR3 region: CAWRRKGARNTEAFF. Here the CDR3 DNA reads TGTGCCTGGAGGAGGAAGGGAGCAAGGAACACTGAAGCTTTCTTT.

V and J are TRBV18 and TRBJ1-2, with 9 bases fitting TRBD1. The V and J ends lost 1 base and 4 bases, in that order; junction bases with no gene match: 4. Germline V lookup: CDR1 KGHSH, CDR2 LQKENI. The CDR3 spans 15 residues. The CDR3 DNA is TGTGCCAGCTCACCACGACCGGACAGGGGCTATGGCTACACCTTC. It encodes CASSPRPDRGYGYTF. Full variable domain (outside the CDR3, taken from reference TRBV18 and TRBJ1-2): NAGVMQNPRHLVRRRGQEARLRCSPMKGHSHVYWYRQLPEEGLKFMVYLQKENIIDESGMPKERFSAEFPKEGPSILRIQQVVRGDSAAYFCASSPRPDRGYGYTFGSGTRLTVV.

The V call is TRBV2, the J call TRBJ1-4, with TRBD1 matching 10 bases. CDR3 length: 14 residues. The germline CDR1 and CDR2 sequences are SNHLY and FYNNEI. V lost 4 bases to trimming and J lost 8 bases; unmatched junction nucleotides: 4. CDR3 region: CASSAGTGDEKLFF. CDR3 nucleotide sequence: TGTGCCAGCAGTGCCGGGACAGGGGACGAAAAACTGTTTTTT.

The chain uses TRBV18 and TRBJ1-3; 10 nucleotides line up with TRBD1. The junction had 14 bases not matched to a gene; V was cut back by 6 bases and J by 3 bases. CDR1 and CDR2 from the germline V gene are KGHSH and LQKENI. The CDR3 extends over 18 amino acids. DNA for the CDR3: TGTGCCAGCTCCACGCGCGGCGGACAGGGGGGCTATGGAAACACCATATATTTT. This gives the protein CASSTRGGQGGYGNTIYF.

This chain uses TRBV7-6 with TRBJ1-6; 12 bases align to TRBD1. CDR3 length: 19 residues. Germline-derived CDR1 and CDR2 are SGHVS and FNYEAQ. Losses at the gene ends were 5 bases for V and 9 bases for J; bases not matched to a gene: 17. The CDR3 sequence is CASSTSAGTGGRRVSPLHF. The CDR3 DNA sequence: TGTGCCAGCAGCACATCAGCCGGGACAGGGGGCAGGAGGGTTTCACCCCTCCACTTT. Filled out from reference TRBV7-6 and TRBJ1-6, the complete variable domain reads GAGVSQSPRYKVTKRGQDVALRCDPISGHVSLYWYRQALGQGPEFLTYFNYEAQQDKSGLPNDRFSAERPEGSISTLTIQRTEQRDSAMYRCASSTSAGTGGRRVSPLHFGNGTRLTVT.

The gene calls are TRBV6-5 and TRBJ2-7; D remains ambiguous. The CDR3 is made up of 14 amino acids. Germline V gene lookup returns CDR1 MNHEY and CDR2 SVGAGI. The ends were cut back, 1 base at V and 0 bases at J, with 7 bases in the middle. In DNA form, the CDR3 reads TGTGCCAGCAGTTACTTTTCAGGCTCCTACGAGCAGTACTTC. Translated: CASSYFSGSYEQYF.

The genes are TRBV2 and TRBJ2-5, with D perhaps TRBD2 (6 bases). This CDR3 contains 14 residues. Per the germline V gene, CDR1 is SNHLY and CDR2 is FYNNEI. Trimming pared 8 bases from V and 1 base from J, leaving 14 bases between. The CDR3 is CASLRREPQETQYF. The DNA for the CDR3 is TGTGCCAGCCTCCGGAGGGAGCCCCAAGAGACCCAGTACTTC.

V gene TRBV14 combines with J gene TRBJ1-2, with 12 bases identical to TRBD1. V lost 0 bases and J lost 6; bases outside the gene matches: 8. The germline V gene has CDR1 SGHDN and CDR2 FVKESK. The CDR3 is 17 residues long. The DNA of the CDR3 is TGTGCCAGCAGCCAAGACCACGGGGACAGGGGGCTCGATGGCTACACCTTC. This translates into CASSQDHGDRGLDGYTF.

This clone was counted a few times. V usage is TRBV4-1 and J usage is TRBJ2-5, with 10 bases lining up with TRBD2. The CDR3 totals 16 residues. Germline loops: CDR1 MGHRA, CDR2 YSYEKL. Trimming cost V 0 bases and J 4 bases; bases outside gene matches: 5. The CDR3 DNA reads TGCGCCAGCAGCCAAGATGCTAGCGGGAGTGTAGAGACCCAGTACTTC. Its protein product is CASSQDASGSVETQYF.

The CDR3 region is CASSLARGTFTQYF. Written as DNA, the CDR3 is TGTGCCAGCAGCTTAGCACGGGGAACTTTTACGCAGTATTTT. This rearrangement joins TRBV7-2 to TRBJ2-3; weak D call: TRBD2 (5 bases). The CDR3 runs 14 residues. From germline, CDR1 is SGHTA and CDR2 FQGNSA. Trimming removed 0 bases at V and 8 bases at J, with 12 bases between.

The rearrangement uses TRBV7-2 and TRBJ2-3, with TRBD2 matching over 8 bases. CDR3 length: 15 residues. The junction had 2 bases not matched to a gene; V was cut back by 1 base and J by 2 bases. CDR1 and CDR2 from the germline V gene are SGHTA and FQGNSA. In DNA form, the CDR3 reads TGTGCCAGCAGCTTAGTGGGACTAGTCACAGATACGCAGTATTTT. Translated: CASSLVGLVTDTQYF.

This chain connects TRBV7-9 to TRBJ2-5, with 11 bases identical to TRBD2. The CDR3 loop spans 15 amino acids. Per germline, CDR1 SEHNR and CDR2 FQNEAQ (reference sequence). V lost 3 bases and J lost 2; bases outside the gene matches: 2. The CDR3 DNA sequence: TGTGCCAGCAGCTTGACTAGCGGGGAACAAGAGACCCAGTACTTC. Its protein product is CASSLTSGEQETQYF.

The J gene is TRBJ2-1, the V gene TRBV28; 12 bases align to TRBD2. Germline assignment: CDR1 MDHEN and CDR2 SYDVKM. The CDR3 is 15 residues long. Losses at the gene ends were 4 bases for V and 5 bases for J; bases not matched to a gene: 3. This CDR3 reads CASSYLAGGDNEQFF. The DNA for the CDR3 is TGTGCCAGCAGTTACCTAGCGGGAGGGGACAATGAGCAGTTCTTC.

By frequency in the sample, this clone is medium-sized (0.01 to 0.1%). J is TRBJ1-1 and V is TRBV4-1; the match to TRBD1 covers 7 bases. This CDR3 has 15 amino acids. V was clipped by 1 base and J by 3 bases; unmatched bases: 5. Looked up from germline, CDR1 is MGHRA and CDR2 is YSYEKL. CDR3 region: CASSQVARGYTEAFF. DNA for the CDR3: TGCGCCAGCAGCCAAGTAGCCAGGGGGTACACTGAAGCTTTCTTT.

J is TRBJ1-2 and V is TRBV5-6, with 7 bases lining up with TRBD1. This CDR3 has 11 residues. Unmatched junction bases numbered 3, after V lost 5 bases and J lost 8 bases. Germline values: CDR1 SGHDT, CDR2 YYEEEE. The CDR3 DNA reads as TGTGCCAGCAGTCGGACAGGAGGCTACACCTTC. Translation: CASSRTGGYTF. The variable domain in full, with the rest retrieved from reference TRBV5-6 and TRBJ1-2, is DAGVTQSPTHLIKTRGQQVTLRCSPKSGHDTVSWYQQALGQGPQFIFQYYEEEERQRGNFPDRFSGHQFPNYSSELNVNALLLGDSALYLCASSRTGGYTFGSGTRLTVV.

The chain uses TRBV11-3 and TRBJ1-1; no definite D call. This CDR3 has 15 amino acids. The ends were cut back, 5 bases at V and 4 bases at J, with 17 bases in the middle. Germline V gene data show CDR1 as SGHNT and CDR2 as YENEEA. The CDR3 DNA is TGTGCCAGCAGCCCCGAGGGCAACCGGGGCACTGAAGCTTTCTTT. Protein sequence: CASSPEGNRGTEAFF. Full variable domain (outside the CDR3, taken from reference TRBV11-3 and TRBJ1-1): EAGVVQSPRYKIIEKKQPVAFWCNPISGHNTLYWYLQNLGQGPELLIRYENEEAVDDSQLPKDRFSAERLKGVDSTLKIQPAELGDSAVYLCASSPEGNRGTEAFFGQGTRLTVV.

CDR3 coding DNA: TGTGCCACCAGTGATTTTGAACAGAGCCAAGTCGAGCAGTACTTC. It codes for CATSDFEQSQVEQYF. This rearrangement joins TRBV24-1 to TRBJ2-7; D gene ambiguous. Germline CDR1 is KGHDR and CDR2 is SFDVKD. V was clipped by 1 base and J by 6 bases, with 15 bases between them. This CDR3 spans 15 amino acids.

The chain combines TRBV28 with TRBJ1-2, with D possibly matching TRBD1 (6 bases). V lost 2 bases, J lost 4 bases, and 8 bases lay in between. Germline CDR1 and CDR2: MDHEN and SYDVKM. There are 13 residues in the CDR3. DNA of the CDR3: TGTGCCAGCAGTTTAGACAGGTTCTATGGCTACACCTTC. Translated, it gives CASSLDRFYGYTF.

This clone appeared once. This sequence joins TRBV4-3 and TRBJ1-2; no reliable D call. The CDR3 is 14 residues long. Trimming pared 0 bases from V and 4 bases from J, leaving 9 bases between. Looked up from germline, CDR1 is LGHNA and CDR2 is YSLEER. This chain's CDR3 is CASSQENSRYGYTF. The CDR3 coding sequence is TGCGCCAGCAGCCAAGAGAACAGCCGCTATGGCTACACCTTC.